The 10 T cell receptor beta chains below all came from one sample that was sequenced in a study of blood T cells in healthy people across ages. For the second PCR, which ran for about 7 to 11 cycles, a sample-barcoded 5' primer and a J-beta primer mix were used. From the 5' RACE reads, TCRdb called clonotypes with MiXCR, one entry per CDR3 protein. The table lists fewer than 900,000 distinct CDR3 sequences, 40% to 45% of them singletons. Material: blood. The receptors originated from a woman aged 55-69 years in good health.

The table lists this clonotype with a count of one. This sequence joins TRBV25-1 and TRBJ1-2; D perhaps matches TRBD1 (5 bases). The germline V and J ends were trimmed by 2 bases and 8 bases, with 15 bases remaining between them. The V gene's germline CDR1 is MGHDK and CDR2 SYGVNS. The length of the CDR3 is 14 residues. CDR3 region: CASSEHVEGSGYTF. DNA of the CDR3: TGTGCCAGCAGTGAACACGTCGAGGGGAGCGGCTACACCTTC.

The rearrangement links TRBV20-1 to TRBJ2-5; the match to TRBD2 covers 11 bases. V lost 1 base, J lost 11 bases, and 15 bases stayed unmatched. Germline loops: CDR1 DFQATT, CDR2 SNEGSKA (reference sequence). This CDR3 region has 16 residues. Here the CDR3 reads CSARVGTSGGKSEQYF. The CDR3 region has the DNA TGCAGTGCTAGAGTGGGAACTAGCGGGGGCAAGAGTGAGCAGTACTTC.

For this clonotype: The junction shows a germline mismatch at one end, possibly a read error. The chain has TRBV11-2 and TRBJ2-3; 7 bases agree with TRBD2. This CDR3 is built from 14 residues. Germline V gene sequence: CDR1 SGHAT, CDR2 FQNNGV. CDR3: CACSLGGSADTQYF. CDR3 nucleotides: TGTGCCTGCAGCTTAGGCGGGAGTGCGGATACGCAGTATTTT. Supplemented by reference TRBV11-2 and TRBJ2-3, the full variable domain reads EAGVAQSPRYKIIEKRQSVAFWCNPISGHATLYWYQQILGQGPKLLIQFQNNGVVDDSQLPKDRFSAERLKGVDSTLKIQPAKLEDSAVYLCACSLGGSADTQYFGPGTRLTVL.

The table lists this clonotype with a few counts. The CDR3 DNA is TGTGCCAGCAGCCAAGACCGACTAGCGGGTCTCTACAATGAGCAGTTCTTC. Its translation: CASSQDRLAGLYNEQFF. V is TRBV3-1 and J is TRBJ2-1; 10 positions match TRBD2. CDR3 length: 17 residues. The J segment lost 3 bases and the V segment lost 0 bases, leaving 5 bases of the junction unmatched. Germline V gene sequence: CDR1 LGHDT, CDR2 YNNKEL (reference sequence).

This chain uses TRBV11-2 with TRBJ2-4; 9 nucleotides line up with TRBD1. The CDR3 loop spans 14 amino acids. The V segment lost 6 bases and the J segment 5 bases; nucleotides outside the gene matches: 5. Looked up from germline, CDR1 is SGHAT and CDR2 is FQNNGV. The DNA for the CDR3 is TGTGCCAGCAGTCTGACAGGGGGTCAAAACATTCAGTACTTC. This codes for CASSLTGGQNIQYF.

This rearrangement joins TRBV20-1 to TRBJ2-7; 8 positions agree with TRBD1. Trimming removed 3 bases from V and 1 base from J; junction bases left unmatched: 5. This CDR3 spans 14 amino acids. Looked up from germline, CDR1 is DFQATT and CDR2 is SNEGSKA (reference sequence). CDR3 coding DNA: TGCAGTGCTAGCTGGACAGGGTCTTCCTACGAGCAGTACTTC. This sequence encodes CSASWTGSSYEQYF.

This clonotype was found once. It may be a read error: a sequence one base away is much more abundant. The chain recombines TRBV11-2 with TRBJ2-1; 10 bases line up with TRBD2. With V trimmed by 5 bases and J by 5 bases, 6 bases remained unmatched. There are 15 residues in the CDR3. Germline V gives CDR1 SGHAT, CDR2 FQNNGV. The CDR3 is CASSPSGGEHNEQFF. The CDR3 DNA sequence: TGTGCCAGCAGCCCAAGCGGGGGGGAGCACAATGAGCAGTTCTTC. Variable domain in full (rest from reference TRBV11-2 and TRBJ2-1): EAGVAQSPRYKIIEKRQSVAFWCNPISGHATLYWYQQILGQGPKLLIQFQNNGVVDDSQLPKDRFSAERLKGVDSTLKIQPAKLEDSAVYLCASSPSGGEHNEQFFGPGTRLTVL.

The chain joins TRBV4-3 to TRBJ2-1, with 7 bases identical to TRBD2. CDR1 is LGHNA and CDR2 is YSLEER in the germline V gene. This CDR3 has 16 amino acids. V trimming: 2 bases; J trimming: 3 bases; junction bases outside the gene matches: 7. CDR3 in DNA: TGCGCCAGCAGCCAATTTATGAGCGGGAACTACAATGAGCAGTTCTTC. This codes for CASSQFMSGNYNEQFF.

This chain links TRBV7-9 with TRBJ1-1; the match to TRBD1 covers 11 bases. Germline loops: CDR1 SEHNR, CDR2 FQNEAQ (reference sequence). The V gene end was trimmed by 0 bases and the J gene end by 4 bases; junction bases not matched to a gene: 7. The CDR3 totals 17 residues. The CDR3 DNA reads TGTGCCAGCAGCTTAGCGGACAGGGGGCTTGAGGGCACTGAAGCTTTCTTT. Translated: CASSLADRGLEGTEAFF.

The chain couples TRBV20-1 to TRBJ2-3; TRBD2 matches 7 bases. Germline assignment: CDR1 DFQATT and CDR2 SNEGSKA (reference sequence). With V trimmed by 0 bases and J by 2 bases, 11 bases remained unmatched. CDR3 size: 17 residues. The CDR3 nucleotides read TGCAGTGCTAGAGATCCCATGGCTAGCGGTCCCACAGATACGCAGTATTTT. Translated, it gives CSARDPMASGPTDTQYF.